This T cell receptor beta chain was obtained from a study of T cells after yellow fever vaccination. As for the study in general: Fractions of low cell number were prepared using SMART-Seq v4 Ultra Low Input.

Template switching with 5'RACE generated the TCR cDNA and added a universal primer site and UMIs. MiXCR, applied by TCRdb to the 5' RACE reads, yields one record per CDR3 protein. The sample yields about 150,000 distinct CDR3 sequences, around 6.3% seen once. This CDR3 has 14 amino acids. Per the germline V gene, CDR1 is WSHSY and CDR2 is SAAADI. V was clipped by 6 bases and J by 3 bases; unmatched bases: 5. With regard to this clonotype: Its antigen is unknown.

General study findings and limits: Abundant clonotypes (contaminants from the bulk population) could be present in FACS-sorted repertoires. A weaker but faster secondary response was observed, peaking on day 5 versus 15.

The sequencing here drew on CD4+ T cells sorted from PBMCs, taken 10 days after the yellow fever booster vaccination. The chain employs TRBV10-2 and TRBJ1-5; 7 positions match TRBD1. This receptor was obtained from a man under 40 who received the YFV17D yellow fever vaccine. This chain's CDR3 is CASRTTGVNQPQHF. As DNA, the CDR3 is TGCGCCAGCAGGACTACAGGGGTCAATCAGCCCCAGCATTTT.